Presented here are 11 T cell receptor beta chains from one specimen sequenced in a study of shared clonotypes between healthy human individuals. Profiled with immunoSEQ multiplex PCR; TCRdb holds only in-frame clones, not every one. The repertoire holds some 2,100,000 clones, with around 95% as singletons. Sequencing input: naive CD4+ T cells sorted from blood. Subset defined: CD45RA+ positively selected. Receptors originate from a man between 18 and 29 years old in good health.

The chain uses TRBV7-8 and TRBJ2-2; TRBD2 aligns across 10 bases. In germline, CDR1 is SGHVS, CDR2 FQNEAQ. The CDR3 runs 14 residues. CDR3 DNA: TGTGCAGATACTAGCGGGGACCACACCGGGGAGCTGTTTTTT. This translates into CADTSGDHTGELFF.

The gene calls are TRBV14 and TRBJ1-6; possible D gene TRBD1, 5 bases. Germline CDR1 and CDR2: SGHDN and FVKESK. V was trimmed by 3 bases and J by 16 bases, leaving 19 bases between them. The CDR3 totals 14 residues. CDR3 in DNA: TGTGCCAGCAGCCAGGTCGGGACGCTCATGTCTCTCCACTTT. Amino acid sequence: CASSQVGTLMSLHF.

V and J are TRBV21-1 and TRBJ1-2. TRBV21-1 is deemed a pseudogene. This CDR3 region has 13 residues. CDR3: CASSRFEYYGYTF. DNA for the CDR3: TGTGCCAGCAGCAGATTTGAGTACTATGGCTACACCTTC.

The chain joins TRBV19 to TRBJ1-2; 10 bases map to TRBD1. J lost 8 bases, V lost 5 bases, and 8 bases had no gene match. The CDR3 is 14 residues long. CDR1 LNHDA and CDR2 SQIVND come from the germline V gene (reference sequence). The CDR3 DNA reads as TGTGCCAGTAGTGAACGACAGGGGGCGGGAGGCTACACCTTC. Protein sequence: CASSERQGAGGYTF.

The V gene is TRBV18, the J gene TRBJ2-7; 12 nucleotides match TRBD2. The J segment lost 2 bases and the V segment lost 3 bases, leaving 5 bases of the junction unmatched. CDR1 and CDR2 (germline): KGHSH, LQKENI. The CDR3 is made up of 16 amino acids. Written as DNA, the CDR3 is TGTGCCAGCTCACCGCCTCTAGCGGGAGGGCCCTACGAGCAGTACTTC. It encodes CASSPPLAGGPYEQYF.

The chain couples TRBV28 to TRBJ1-2; 8 bases are a match to TRBD1. The CDR3 spans 13 residues. Looked up from germline, CDR1 is MDHEN and CDR2 is SYDVKM. V shed 10 bases, J shed 4 bases, and the junction held 8 bases outside the gene matches. CDR3 sequence: CATSYDRGYGYTF. In DNA form, the CDR3 reads TGTGCCACCTCATATGACAGGGGCTATGGCTACACCTTC.

The genes are TRBV30 and TRBJ1-4; D gene uncertain. Trimming left V 2 bases short and J 9 bases short, with 7 bases between. CDR3 size: 11 residues. Germline V gene data show CDR1 as GTSNPN and CDR2 as SVGIG (reference sequence). The CDR3 bases are TGTGCCTGGAGTTCTCTACAAAAACTGTTTTTT. This translates into CAWSSLQKLFF. The entire variable domain, with the rest obtained from reference TRBV30 and TRBJ1-4, is as follows: SQTIHQWPATLVQPVGSPLSLECTVEGTSNPNLYWYRQAAGRGLQLLFYSVGIGQISSEVPQNLSASRPQDRQFILSSKKLLLSDSGFYLCAWSSLQKLFFGSGTQLSVL.

The rearrangement uses TRBV19 and TRBJ2-7; 8 bases are shared with TRBD1. The CDR3 contains 13 residues. Germline CDR1 is LNHDA and CDR2 is SQIVND (reference sequence). V was pared by 6 bases and J by 3 bases, with 4 bases of the junction left unmatched. The DNA of the CDR3 is TGTGCCAGTAGGCATACAGGGGGCTACGAGCAGTACTTC. Translated: CASRHTGGYEQYF.

Note on this clone: Other DNA sequences in this specimen translate into the identical CDR3. The chain carries TRBV4-3 and TRBJ2-7; D is uncertain. The CDR3 has 13 residues. CDR1 is LGHNA, CDR2 YSLEER, per germline. V was trimmed by 1 base and J by 6 bases, leaving 10 bases between them. The CDR3 coding sequence is TGCGCCAGCAGCCAAGCCGGTCTGGGCGAGCAGTACTTC. This encodes CASSQAGLGEQYF.

CDR3 residues: CASSPQGPAYNEQFF. The CDR3 nucleotides read TGTGCCAGCTCACCACAGGGTCCTGCCTACAATGAGCAGTTCTTC. The J gene is TRBJ2-1, the V gene TRBV18, with D hard to call. The ends were cut back, 1 base at V and 2 bases at J, with 9 bases in the middle. This CDR3 is built from 15 residues. Germline loops: CDR1 KGHSH, CDR2 LQKENI.

The chain employs TRBV2 and TRBJ2-7; a weak D match, TRBD2 (6 bases). Germline V gene sequence: CDR1 SNHLY, CDR2 FYNNEI. V lost 8 bases and J 2 bases, leaving 16 bases between the germline ends. CDR3 length: 14 amino acids. The chain's CDR3 is CASRGTAGPYEQYF. The CDR3 region has the DNA TGTGCCAGCCGGGGGACTGCTGGACCCTACGAGCAGTACTTC.